The present entry profiles one T cell receptor (beta chain) with its context. This clone was seen a single time. The antigen it recognizes is unknown. No qualities accompany the bases; no much larger clone lies one base away. The sample's time point label is to be understood as: individuals recovered from natural SARS-CoV-2 infection. The data are from a study of Ad26.COV2.S vaccination and SARS-CoV-2 variants (dated by TCRdb to 2020 to 2022). Looking at the study overall: TCRbeta repertoire sequencing was used to assess the specificity and breadth of SARS-CoV-2-reactive T cell receptors after Ad26.COV2.S vaccination. The TCR-sequenced set comprised around 30 samples: about 19 Ad26.COV2.S vaccine recipients, 5 placebo recipients and 8 SARS-CoV-2 convalescent individuals. Broader findings and caveats from the paper: After vaccination, spike-specific CD8+ and CD4+ T cell responses were reported to show substantial breadth. Ad26.COV2.S recipients had higher spike-specific TCR breadth than placebo recipients (P = 0.0014). The authors noted that total T cell responses may have been underestimated by the TCR breadth and depth analyses. Comparable non-spike TCR breadth was observed between vaccine and placebo recipients, consistent with only spike being contained in the vaccine.

TCRbeta CDR3 regions were sequenced with the immunoSEQ Assay. After extraction, genomic DNA underwent amplification by bias-controlled multiplex PCR, followed by high-throughput sequencing. The authors' analysis ran thus. To quantify the absolute abundance of every unique TCRbeta CDR3 region, sequences were collapsed and filtered. T cell fraction was estimated by normalizing TCRbeta template counts to usable DNA, with usable DNA measured through amplification of reference genes found in all nucleated cells. Repertoire TCRs were annotated as SARS-CoV-2-specific when V gene, CDR3 amino acid sequence and J gene were exactly matched to a known reactive TCR set. MIRA supplied the reference SARS-CoV-2 TCR set, which was filtered for enrichment in COVID-19-positive ImmuneCODE repertoires so that public or cross-reactive TCRs were removed. Based on the MIRA antigens, annotated TCRs were further analysed at the level of specific ORF or position within ORF. Breadth was defined as the number of annotated unique rearrangements divided by the total number of unique productive rearrangements, and depth was defined as the summed frequency of the annotated unique rearrangements. Two-sided Wilcoxon rank-sum tests were applied when comparing TCR breadth between groups. The source is immuneACCESS, and TCRdb retained only in-frame sequences with V and J called. Part of the clones is not carried over; for the studies checked, unresolved V genes explain less than half of this, and the remainder is unexplained. V, J and clone size were drawn from that table, and D and trimming were deduced from the DNA. The sample table holds roughly 140,000 clones, of which just over 85% were seen once. Of the sample, less than 6% falls within the top ten clones.

Taken from the germline V gene, the CDR1 and CDR2 loops are MNHEY and SVGAGI. V trim: 3 bases; J trim: 8 bases; unmatched bases: 10. The CDR3 runs 16 amino acids, cysteine and phenylalanine included. Just the 48-base CDR3 DNA is kept, in frame starting at base 1. The sequencing here drew on peripheral blood, taken after recovery from COVID-19. The clonotype comes from a human donor who had recovered from COVID-19. Recombination linked TRBV6-5 to TRBJ2-1; TRBD1 lines up with 10 middle nucleotides. This receptor has the CDR3 CASSYLGTGVVDEQFF. The DNA sequence is given as TGTGCCAGCAGTTATCTAGGGACAGGGGTTGTGGATGAGCAGTTCTTC.